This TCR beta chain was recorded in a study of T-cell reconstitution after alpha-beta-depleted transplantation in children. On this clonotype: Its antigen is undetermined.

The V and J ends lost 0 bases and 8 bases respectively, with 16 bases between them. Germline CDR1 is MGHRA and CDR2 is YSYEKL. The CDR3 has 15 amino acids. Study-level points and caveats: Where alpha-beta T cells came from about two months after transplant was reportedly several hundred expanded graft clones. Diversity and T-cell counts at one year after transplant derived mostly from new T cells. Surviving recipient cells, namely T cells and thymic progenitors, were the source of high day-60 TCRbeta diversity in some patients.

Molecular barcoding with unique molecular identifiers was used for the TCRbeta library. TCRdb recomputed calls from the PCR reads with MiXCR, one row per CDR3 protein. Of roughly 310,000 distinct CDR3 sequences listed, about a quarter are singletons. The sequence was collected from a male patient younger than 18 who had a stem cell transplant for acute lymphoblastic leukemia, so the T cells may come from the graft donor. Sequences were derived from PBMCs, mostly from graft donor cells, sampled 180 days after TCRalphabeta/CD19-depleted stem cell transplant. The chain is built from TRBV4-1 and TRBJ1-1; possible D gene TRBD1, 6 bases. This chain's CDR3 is CASSQDSVTGLEAFF. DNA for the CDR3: TGCGCCAGCAGCCAAGATTCGGTGACAGGCCTCGAAGCTTTCTTT.